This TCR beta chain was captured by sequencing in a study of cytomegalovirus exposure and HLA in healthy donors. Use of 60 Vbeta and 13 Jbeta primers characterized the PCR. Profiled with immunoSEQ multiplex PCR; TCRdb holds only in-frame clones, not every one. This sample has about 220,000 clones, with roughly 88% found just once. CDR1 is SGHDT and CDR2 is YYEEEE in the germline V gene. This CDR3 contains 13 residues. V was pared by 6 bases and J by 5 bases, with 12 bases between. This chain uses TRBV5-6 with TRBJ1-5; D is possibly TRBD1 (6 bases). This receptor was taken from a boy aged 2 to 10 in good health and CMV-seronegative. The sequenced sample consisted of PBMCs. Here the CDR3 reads CASTTGTDQPQHF. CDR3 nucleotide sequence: TGTGCCAGCACCACAGGGACCGATCAGCCCCAGCATTTT.